These T cell receptor beta chains were read from a single sample in a study of T cells in Graves' hyperthyroidism and ophthalmopathy. MiXCR was run by TCRdb on the multiplex PCR reads, yielding one entry per CDR3 protein. The repertoire holds around 300,000 distinct CDR3 sequences, with about 15% as singletons. The sample was blood. The source of these receptors is a woman under 40 with Graves' hyperthyroidism. Each CDR3 is given with its conserved first and last residue. The order of the fields is J gene, V gene, CDR3 protein.

J: TRBJ2-7; V: TRBV7-2; CDR3: CASRRQGAGEQYF
J: TRBJ2-2; V: TRBV11-1; CDR3: CASSSKALAGPTGELFF
J: TRBJ1-5; V: TRBV30; CDR3: CAWRTGSNQPQHF
J: TRBJ2-7; V: TRBV29-1; CDR3: CSVEQGVSGEQYF
J: TRBJ2-7; V: TRBV4-2; CDR3: CASSQNQGYEQYF
J: TRBJ2-7; V: TRBV20-1; CDR3: CSAKGRQVSSYEQYF
J: TRBJ2-1; V: TRBV28; CDR3: CASSTGQGNEQFF
J: TRBJ2-7; V: TRBV5-6; CDR3: CASSFPRTGSSYEQYF
J: TRBJ1-1; V: TRBV6-1; CDR3: CASRDRRTLNTEAFF
J: TRBJ2-3; V: TRBV9; CDR3: CASSRRYRLVEDTQYF
J: TRBJ1-4; V: TRBV27; CDR3: CASSSPATNEKLFF
J: TRBJ2-2; V: TRBV3-1; CDR3: CASSPLDGAAGELFF
J: TRBJ2-3; V: TRBV6-2/TRBV6-3; CDR3: CASSYTGQYTDTQYF
J: TRBJ2-7; V: TRBV11-2; CDR3: CASSLFTSDEQYF
J: TRBJ2-2; V: TRBV30; CDR3: CAWETRQGSYTGELFF
J: TRBJ2-7; V: TRBV6-2/TRBV6-3; CDR3: CASSLSYGTQLYEQYF
J: TRBJ2-7; V: TRBV28; CDR3: CASSPVVGVPYEQYF
J: TRBJ2-3; V: TRBV11-2; CDR3: CASSLAPSIPDTQYF
J: TRBJ2-7; V: TRBV9; CDR3: CASSLTGNSYEQYF
J: TRBJ2-2; V: TRBV9; CDR3: CASSFPGVGELFF
J: TRBJ2-2; V: TRBV9; CDR3: CASRPGLAGAGELFF
J: TRBJ1-1; V: TRBV12-3/TRBV12-4; CDR3: CASSTGDTEAFF
J: TRBJ2-2; V: TRBV19; CDR3: CASMLSAGPGELFF
J: TRBJ2-3; V: TRBV6-1; CDR3: CASSDGSFPTQYF
J: TRBJ2-1; V: TRBV11-1; CDR3: CASSLEVGGTSYNEQFF
J: TRBJ2-3; V: TRBV28; CDR3: CASSFGEARTDTQYF
J: TRBJ2-2; V: TRBV9; CDR3: CASSVGPRTSGSTGELFF
J: TRBJ2-7; V: TRBV6-5; CDR3: CASSYSILRGRTYEQYF
J: TRBJ2-4; V: TRBV10-3; CDR3: CAISEVGEGLAKNIQYF